These 22 T cell receptor beta chains came from one sample sequenced in a study of blood T cell repertoires in COVID-19. Data came from immunoSEQ multiplex PCR; TCRdb stores just in-frame clones and leaves some out. Found here are roughly 360,000 clones, 70% to 85% of them singletons; the top ten hold roughly 1.1%. The sample taken for sequencing was peripheral blood. The receptors here all came from a human donor with acute or convalescent COVID-19. The donor label of this sample is uncertain.

Only one count was recorded for this clone. The rearrangement links TRBV15 to TRBJ2-7, with TRBD2 identical over 8 bases. V was pared by 5 bases and J by 4 bases, with 10 bases of the junction left unmatched. The CDR3 runs 15 residues. CDR1 LNHNV and CDR2 YYDKDF come from the germline V gene (reference sequence). This CDR3 reads CATSGPGLAGYEQYF. CDR3 bases: TGTGCCACCAGCGGGCCCGGACTAGCTGGGTACGAGCAGTACTTC.

The V and J genes are TRBV6-6 and TRBJ2-3; 9 nucleotides line up with TRBD2. CDR3 size: 16 residues. Germline CDR1 is MNHNY and CDR2 is SVGAGI (reference sequence). The junction had 11 bases not matched to a gene; V was cut back by 5 bases and J by 5 bases. The CDR3 here is CASSIYASGVLDTQYF. CDR3 DNA: TGTGCCAGCAGTATCTATGCTAGCGGGGTCTTAGATACGCAGTATTTT.

The rearrangement uses TRBV27 and TRBJ1-5; possible D gene TRBD1, 6 bases. The CDR3 totals 14 residues. V shed 8 bases and J shed 0 bases, with 11 bases lying between them. Germline V gene sequence: CDR1 MNHEY, CDR2 SMNVEV (reference sequence). CDR3 amino acids: CASRDRNSNQPQHF. The CDR3 coding sequence is TGTGCCAGCCGCGACAGGAATAGCAATCAGCCCCAGCATTTT.

This chain links TRBV7-8 with TRBJ2-2; 11 bases line up with TRBD1. The CDR3 consists of 16 residues. CDR1 SGHVS and CDR2 FQNEAQ come from the germline V gene. J was trimmed by 6 bases and V by 4 bases; bases with no gene match: 7. The CDR3 nucleotides are TGTGCCAGCAGCTCAACCCCGGGACAGGGGGCCGGGGAGCTGTTTTTT. It encodes CASSSTPGQGAGELFF.

This chain links TRBV6-5 with TRBJ2-7, with 10 bases that match TRBD2. J lost 5 bases, V lost 0 bases, and 7 bases had no gene match. Germline values: CDR1 MNHEY, CDR2 SVGAGI. The CDR3 totals 16 residues. This CDR3 is CASSYSVTSGVHEQYF. The CDR3 DNA reads as TGTGCCAGCAGTTACTCGGTAACTAGCGGGGTCCACGAGCAGTACTTC.

The CDR3 spells CASSPQAQGSGNTIYF. The CDR3 bases are TGTGCCAGCAGCCCCCAAGCCCAGGGCTCTGGAAACACCATATATTTT. The chain combines TRBV5-4 with TRBJ1-3; a weak D match, TRBD1 (5 bases). V dropped 4 bases and J dropped 0 bases, with 14 bases sitting between them. The CDR3 is made up of 16 amino acids. The germline gives CDR1 SGHNT, CDR2 YYREEE (reference sequence). The complete variable domain, with remaining parts taken from reference TRBV5-4 and TRBJ1-3, reads ETGVTQSPTHLIKTRGQQVTLRCSSQSGHNTVSWYQQALGQGPQFIFQYYREEENGRGNFPPRFSGLQFPNYSSELNVNALELDDSALYLCASSPQAQGSGNTIYFGEGSWLTVV.

This rearrangement joins TRBV12-3 or TRBV12-4 to TRBJ1-1; maybe TRBD1 (5 bases). This CDR3 is built from 11 residues. V gave up 4 bases and J gave up 10 bases, with 10 bases separating them. The CDR3, as DNA: TGTGCCAGCAGTTCACGGGGGAGAGCTTTCTTT. Amino acids: CASSSRGRAFF.

The chain employs TRBV27 and TRBJ1-2; no definite D call. Deletions cut 2 bases from V and 6 bases from J, with 13 bases between. The length of the CDR3 is 14 residues. Germline V gene data show CDR1 as MNHEY and CDR2 as SMNVEV (reference sequence). The CDR3, as DNA: TGTGCCAGCAGTTTAACCTCCATCCGCGATGGCTACACCTTC. Translation: CASSLTSIRDGYTF.

This clone was seen a handful of times. The chain carries TRBV19 and TRBJ1-1; no reliable D call. Trimming stripped 7 bases from V and 1 base from J, with 7 bases between. CDR1 LNHDA and CDR2 SQIVND come from the germline V gene (reference sequence). This CDR3 has 12 residues. CDR3 region: CASNWRNTEAFF. The CDR3 DNA sequence: TGTGCCAGTAACTGGAGGAACACTGAAGCTTTCTTT.

The V and J genes are TRBV3-1 (or the pseudogene TRBV3-2) and TRBJ2-3, with D hard to call. CDR1 is LGHDT and CDR2 is YNNKEL in the germline V gene (reference sequence). The CDR3 is 17 residues long. The V end was cut by 0 bases, the J end by 5 bases, with 18 bases between. For the CDR3, the DNA is TGTGCCAGCAGCCAAGATCCTCGCAGTCGGCGGCTAGATACGCAGTATTTT. Protein: CASSQDPRSRRLDTQYF.

This rearrangement joins TRBV7-9 to TRBJ2-3; D not resolved. The CDR3 is 15 residues long. The germline V and J ends were trimmed by 1 base and 5 bases, with 13 bases remaining between them. Germline V gene sequence: CDR1 SEHNR, CDR2 FQNEAQ (reference sequence). The CDR3 bases are TGTGCCAGCAGCTTAGTTGAGGTAACCATAGATACGCAGTATTTT. It codes for CASSLVEVTIDTQYF.

The chain employs TRBV2 and TRBJ2-3; D not certain. Germline lookup yields CDR1 SNHLY and CDR2 FYNNEI. V was pared by 8 bases and J by 2 bases, with 14 bases between. The CDR3 is 14 amino acids. The CDR3 DNA reads as TGTGCCAGCCAAAGAGAGGCGGACACAGATACGCAGTATTTT. It is translated as CASQREADTDTQYF.

This clone was detected a few times. V usage is TRBV6-4 and J usage is TRBJ2-7, with 12 bases that match TRBD2. The CDR3 runs to 15 residues. V dropped 3 bases and J dropped 0; count of bases not matched to a gene: 0. Germline assignment: CDR1 MRHNA and CDR2 SNTAGT. The CDR3 sequence is CASSELAGGSYEQYF. The CDR3 DNA follows: TGTGCCAGCAGTGAACTAGCGGGGGGCTCCTACGAGCAGTACTTC.

J is TRBJ2-4 and V is TRBV5-1; TRBD2 matches at 15 bases. The CDR3 is 19 amino acids. Germline-derived CDR1 and CDR2 are SGHRS and YFSETQ. V was clipped by 4 bases and J by 3 bases; unmatched bases: 11. The CDR3 reads CASSTRTSGGAVGKNIQYF. The CDR3 DNA reads TGCGCCAGCAGCACAAGGACTAGCGGGGGGGCTGTTGGCAAAAACATTCAGTACTTC.

The chain carries TRBV5-6 and TRBJ2-1, with 7 positions matching TRBD2. The CDR3 consists of 16 residues. Germline V lookup: CDR1 SGHDT, CDR2 YYEEEE. V gave up 0 bases and J gave up 4 bases; unmatched junction bases: 7. This chain's CDR3 is CASSLGASGVYNEQFF. The DNA for the CDR3 is TGTGCCAGCAGCTTGGGTGCTAGCGGAGTGTACAATGAGCAGTTCTTC.

V gene TRBV5-1 combines with J gene TRBJ2-7, with a possible D match to TRBD2 (6 bases). Germline CDR1 SGHRS, CDR2 YFSETQ. With 2 bases removed from V and 7 bases from J, the gap between germline ends came to 16 bases. The CDR3 is made up of 14 amino acids. In DNA, the CDR3 is TGCGCCAGCAGCTTTGGACTACCCCCCGAAGAGCAGTACTTC. Its translation is CASSFGLPPEEQYF.

V is TRBV18 and J is TRBJ2-7; maybe TRBD1 (6 bases). CDR3 length: 15 residues. Germline values: CDR1 KGHSH, CDR2 LQKENI. The germline V and J ends were trimmed by 5 bases and 1 base, with 15 bases remaining between them. The CDR3 is CASSAEQGASYEQYF. The DNA for the CDR3 is TGTGCCAGCTCAGCCGAACAGGGAGCGTCCTACGAGCAGTACTTC.

This clone was picked up a small number of times. The rearrangement uses TRBV5-4 and TRBJ2-2; 7 nucleotides match TRBD1. Trimming cost V 4 bases and J 2 bases; bases outside gene matches: 2. The CDR3 has 14 amino acids. CDR1 is SGHNT, CDR2 YYREEE, per germline (reference sequence). Here the CDR3 DNA reads TGTGCCAGCAGCCGGGACAGAAACACCGGGGAGCTGTTTTTT. Translated, it gives CASSRDRNTGELFF.

The rearrangement links TRBV20-1 to TRBJ1-5; 7 bases line up with TRBD1. The length of the CDR3 is 18 residues. The V and J ends lost 3 bases and 2 bases, in that order; junction bases with no gene match: 16. Germline V lookup: CDR1 DFQATT, CDR2 SNEGSKA (reference sequence). The CDR3 here is CSASVGLTGVWGNQPQHF. For the CDR3, the DNA is TGCAGTGCTAGTGTAGGCCTAACAGGGGTGTGGGGCAATCAGCCCCAGCATTTT.

On this clone itself: The identical CDR3 is also encoded by other nucleotide sequences in the sample. The chain joins TRBV7-2 to TRBJ1-5; D not certain. The CDR3 is made up of 13 amino acids. The V gene's germline CDR1 is SGHTA and CDR2 FQGNSA. Trimming left V 5 bases short and J 2 bases short, with 7 bases between. CDR3 in DNA: TGTGCCAGCAGCCTCCGCGGCAATCAGCCCCAGCATTTT. Residues: CASSLRGNQPQHF.

This chain joins TRBV19 and TRBJ2-4, with 8 bases that match TRBD1. The germline gives CDR1 LNHDA, CDR2 SQIVND (reference sequence). The V gene end was trimmed by 4 bases and the J gene end by 9 bases; junction bases not matched to a gene: 11. This CDR3 is 15 amino acids long. CDR3 sequence: CASSTGQGPWVIQYF. CDR3 nucleotide sequence: TGTGCCAGTAGTACTGGACAGGGTCCTTGGGTCATTCAGTACTTC.

As DNA, the CDR3 is TGTGCCAGCAGCTCCAGACAGGGATCAGATACGCAGTATTTT. Translation: CASSSRQGSDTQYF. The gene calls are TRBV5-8 and TRBJ2-3; 7 nucleotides line up with TRBD1. Trimming cost V 3 bases and J 4 bases; bases outside gene matches: 5. The CDR3 runs 14 residues. Germline CDR1 is SGHTS and CDR2 is YDEGEE.